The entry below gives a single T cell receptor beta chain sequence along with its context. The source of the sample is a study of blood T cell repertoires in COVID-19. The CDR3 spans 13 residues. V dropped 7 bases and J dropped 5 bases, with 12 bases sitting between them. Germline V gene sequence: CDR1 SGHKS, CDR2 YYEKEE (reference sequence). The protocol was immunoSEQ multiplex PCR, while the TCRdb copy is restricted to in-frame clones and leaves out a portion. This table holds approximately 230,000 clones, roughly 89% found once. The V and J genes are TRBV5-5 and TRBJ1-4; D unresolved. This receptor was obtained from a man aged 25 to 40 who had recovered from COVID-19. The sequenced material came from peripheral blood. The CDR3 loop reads CASGPSRNEKLFF. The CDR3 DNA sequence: TGTGCCAGCGGGCCGTCTCGGAATGAAAAACTGTTTTTT.